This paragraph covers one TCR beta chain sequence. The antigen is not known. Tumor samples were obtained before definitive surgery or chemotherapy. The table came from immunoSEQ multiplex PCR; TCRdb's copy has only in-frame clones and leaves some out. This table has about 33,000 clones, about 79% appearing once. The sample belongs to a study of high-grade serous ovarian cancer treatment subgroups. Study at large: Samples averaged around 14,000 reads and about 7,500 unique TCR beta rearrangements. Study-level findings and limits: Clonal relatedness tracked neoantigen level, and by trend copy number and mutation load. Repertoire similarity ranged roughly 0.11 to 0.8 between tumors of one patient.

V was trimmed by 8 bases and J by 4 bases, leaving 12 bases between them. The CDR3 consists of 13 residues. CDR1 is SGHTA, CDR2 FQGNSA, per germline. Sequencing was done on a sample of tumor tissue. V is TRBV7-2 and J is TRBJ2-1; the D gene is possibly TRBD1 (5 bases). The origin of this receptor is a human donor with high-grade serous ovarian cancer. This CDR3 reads CASAQGSYNEQFF. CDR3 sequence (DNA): TGTGCCAGCGCCCAGGGAAGTTACAATGAGCAGTTCTTC. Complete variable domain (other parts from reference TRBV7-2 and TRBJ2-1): GAGVSQSPSNKVTEKGKDVELRCDPISGHTALYWYRQSLGQGLEFLIYFQGNSAPDKSGLPSDRFSAERTGGSVSTLTIQRTQQEDSAVYLCASAQGSYNEQFFGPGTRLTVL.